The text below deals with one TCR beta chain. Its antigen is as yet unknown. One entry per CDR3 protein, called by TCRdb with MiXCR from the 5' RACE reads. This sample yields some 62,000 distinct CDR3 sequences, of which more than 25% are seen a single time; roughly 2.1% belongs to the top ten. This CDR3 is 14 amino acids long. Trimming pared 5 bases from V and 0 bases from J, leaving 10 bases between. CDR1 is KGHDR and CDR2 is SFDVKD in the germline V gene. Points from the study as a whole: In terms of TCR gene usage, tumor memory CD4+ T cells clustered together with blood and lymph node memory CD4+ cells, as well as with lymph node naive CD4+ cells.

This clonotype was sampled from a female donor with breast cancer. Sequencing was performed on tumor-infiltrating naive CD4+ T cells sorted from the breast tumor. The subset: naive CD4+ T cells, CD4+CD45RA+CD25-. The genes are TRBV24-1 and TRBJ2-7, with D hard to call. CDR3 protein: CATSGGSGSYEQYF. CDR3 DNA: TGTGCCACCAGTGGGGGATCGGGCTCCTACGAGCAGTACTTC.